Included here is one TCR beta chain sequence, with context. Germline CDR1 and CDR2: LNHDA and SQIVND (reference sequence). V trimming: 7 bases; J trimming: 0 bases; junction bases outside the gene matches: 8. The CDR3 sequence is 15 residues long. This sample stems from a study of control samples from healthy donors and cancer patients. Some clones are missing from TCRdb's copy, which holds only in-frame ones; the method was immunoSEQ multiplex PCR. The sample includes around 190,000 clones, around 90% of them seen just once. This chain uses TRBV19 with TRBJ2-7, with 8 bases identical to TRBD2. The sequence derives from a woman aged 50 to 65 in good health. The material sequenced was blood. CDR3 residues: CASKSLSGNSYEQYF. The DNA for the CDR3 is TGTGCCAGTAAAAGCCTTAGCGGGAACTCCTACGAGCAGTACTTC.